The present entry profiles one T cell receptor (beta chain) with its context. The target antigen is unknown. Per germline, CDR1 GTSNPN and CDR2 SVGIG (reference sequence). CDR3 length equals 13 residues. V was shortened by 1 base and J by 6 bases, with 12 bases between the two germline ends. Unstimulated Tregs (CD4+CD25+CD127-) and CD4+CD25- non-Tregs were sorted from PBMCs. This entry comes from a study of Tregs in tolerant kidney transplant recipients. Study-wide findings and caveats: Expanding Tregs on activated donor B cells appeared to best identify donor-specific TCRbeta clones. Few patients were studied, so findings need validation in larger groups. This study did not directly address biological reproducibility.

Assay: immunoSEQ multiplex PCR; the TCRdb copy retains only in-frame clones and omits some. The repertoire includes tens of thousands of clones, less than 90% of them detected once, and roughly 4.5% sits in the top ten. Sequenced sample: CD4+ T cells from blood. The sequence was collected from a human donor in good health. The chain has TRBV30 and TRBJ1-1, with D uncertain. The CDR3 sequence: CAWSGDLAPEAFF. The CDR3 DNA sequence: TGTGCCTGGAGTGGTGACCTCGCCCCTGAAGCTTTCTTT.